The T cell receptor (beta chain) under discussion was sequenced for a study of post-analysis software for immune sequencing data. Study-wide background: Progressive-relapsing, secondary progressive and relapsing-remitting multiple sclerosis were among the disease courses included. Study-wide points: Patients showed TRBV5-6, TRBV5-1 and TRBV20-1 among roughly five TRBV segments more frequent than in controls. Significantly lower normalized Chao1 diversity was seen in multiple sclerosis patients than in controls. Strong co-clustering by F measure linked samples that shared a preparation batch.

The CDR3 length is 16 residues. CDR1 and CDR2 (germline): SGHVS, FQNEAQ. V gave up 5 bases and J gave up 3 bases; unmatched junction bases: 6. This clonotype was detected many times. Its matching antigen is unknown. cDNA libraries of TCR beta carried unique molecular identifiers. A single record per CDR3 protein comes from TCRdb applying MiXCR to the PCR reads. The sample holds under 200,000 distinct CDR3 sequences; about 30% are singletons and the top ten take about 3.4%. This clonotype was obtained from a girl aged 2-17 years with multiple sclerosis. The chain is built from TRBV7-8 and TRBJ2-1; TRBD2 matches 11 bases. Sequencing used blood. CDR3 coding DNA: TGTGCCAGCAGCGACCGGGGACTAGCGGTCTACAATGAGCAGTTCTTC. This translates into CASSDRGLAVYNEQFF.